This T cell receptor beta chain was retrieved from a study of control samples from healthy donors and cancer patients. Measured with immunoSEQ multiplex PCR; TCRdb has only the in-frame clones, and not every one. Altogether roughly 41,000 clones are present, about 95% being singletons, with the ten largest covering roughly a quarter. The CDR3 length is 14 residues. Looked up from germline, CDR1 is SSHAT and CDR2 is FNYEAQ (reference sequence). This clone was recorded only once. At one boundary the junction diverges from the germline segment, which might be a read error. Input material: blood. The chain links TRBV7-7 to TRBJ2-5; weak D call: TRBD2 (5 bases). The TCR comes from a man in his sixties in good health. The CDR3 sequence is CASSRRSSSQTQYF. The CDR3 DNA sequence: TGTGCTAGCAGTAGACGGTCTAGCTCCCAGACCCAGTACTTC.